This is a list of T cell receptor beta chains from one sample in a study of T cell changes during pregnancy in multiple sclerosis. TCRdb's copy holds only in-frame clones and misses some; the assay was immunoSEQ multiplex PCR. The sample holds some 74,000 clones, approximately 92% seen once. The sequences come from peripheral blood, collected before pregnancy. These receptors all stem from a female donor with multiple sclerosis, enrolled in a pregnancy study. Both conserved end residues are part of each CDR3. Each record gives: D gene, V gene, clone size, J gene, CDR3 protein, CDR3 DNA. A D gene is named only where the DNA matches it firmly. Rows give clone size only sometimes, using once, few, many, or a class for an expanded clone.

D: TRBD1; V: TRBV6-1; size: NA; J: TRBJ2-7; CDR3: CASSRGGTGGAEQYF; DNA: TGTGCCAGCAGTCGCGGAGGGACAGGGGGGGCCGAGCAGTACTTC
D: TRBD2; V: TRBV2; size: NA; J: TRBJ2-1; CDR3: CASIRGSENEQFF; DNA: TGTGCCAGCATTCGCGGGAGTGAAAATGAGCAGTTCTTC
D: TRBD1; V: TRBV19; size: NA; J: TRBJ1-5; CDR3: CASSSGDRVGNQPQHF; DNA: TGTGCCAGTAGTAGCGGTGACAGGGTAGGTAATCAGCCCCAGCATTTT
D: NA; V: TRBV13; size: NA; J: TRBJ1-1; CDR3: CASTSRSGAAFF; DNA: TGTGCCAGCACCAGTCGCTCGGGTGCAGCTTTCTTT
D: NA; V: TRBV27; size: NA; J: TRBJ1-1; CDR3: CASSETGMNTEAFF; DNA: TGTGCCAGCAGTGAGACAGGAATGAACACTGAAGCTTTCTTT
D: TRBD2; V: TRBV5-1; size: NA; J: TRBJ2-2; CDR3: CASTWTSGDTGELFF; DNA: TGCGCCAGCACTTGGACTAGCGGAGACACCGGGGAGCTGTTTTTT
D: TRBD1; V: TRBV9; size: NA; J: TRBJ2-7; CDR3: CASSAWDSSYEQYF; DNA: TGTGCCAGCAGCGCCTGGGACAGTTCCTACGAGCAGTACTTC
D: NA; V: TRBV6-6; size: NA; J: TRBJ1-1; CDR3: CASRPGGMGVGTEAFF; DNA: TGTGCCAGCAGACCCGGCGGGATGGGGGTCGGGACTGAAGCTTTCTTT
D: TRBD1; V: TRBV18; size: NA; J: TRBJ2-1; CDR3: CASSRQGDPYNEQFF; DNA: TGTGCCAGCTCACGACAGGGGGATCCCTACAATGAGCAGTTCTTC
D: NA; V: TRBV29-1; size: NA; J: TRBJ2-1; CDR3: CSVVRGAEVF; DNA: TGCAGCGTAGTAAGGGGCGCAGAGGTCTTC
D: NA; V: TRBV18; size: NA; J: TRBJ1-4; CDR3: CASSPLSGGNNEKLFF; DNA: TGTGCCAGCTCACCACTATCCGGGGGGAATAATGAAAAACTGTTTTTT
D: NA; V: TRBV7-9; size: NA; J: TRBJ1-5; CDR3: CASSPRGANQPQHF; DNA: TGTGCCAGCAGTCCTCGGGGGGCCAATCAGCCCCAGCATTTT
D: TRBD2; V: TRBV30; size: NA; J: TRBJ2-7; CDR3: CAWSVLGGGPRYEQYF; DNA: TGTGCCTGGAGTGTACTGGGGGGAGGGCCGAGGTACGAGCAGTACTTC
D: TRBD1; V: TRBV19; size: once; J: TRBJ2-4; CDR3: CASSIGDRGLMDIQYF; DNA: TGTGCCAGTAGTATAGGAGACAGGGGGCTCATGGACATTCAGTACTTC
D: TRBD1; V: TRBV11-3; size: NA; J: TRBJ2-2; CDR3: CASSTRTGRPGELFF; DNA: TGTGCCAGCAGCACCCGGACAGGGCGACCCGGGGAGCTGTTTTTT
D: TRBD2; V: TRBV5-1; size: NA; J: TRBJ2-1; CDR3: CASRPSGGSYNEQFF; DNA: TGCGCCAGCAGACCTAGCGGAGGGTCCTACAATGAGCAGTTCTTC
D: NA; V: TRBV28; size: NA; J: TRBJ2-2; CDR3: CASTRDTLGAGELFF; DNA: TGTGCCAGCACCCGGGACACCCTAGGGGCCGGGGAGCTGTTTTTT
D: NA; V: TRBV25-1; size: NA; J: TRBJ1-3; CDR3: CASSGLGAGNTIYF; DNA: TGTGCCAGCAGTGGTTTGGGGGCCGGAAACACCATATATTTT
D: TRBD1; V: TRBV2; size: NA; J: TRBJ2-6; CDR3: CASHRDRLDSGANVLTF; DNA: TGTGCCAGTCACCGGGACAGGCTCGACTCTGGGGCCAACGTCCTGACTTTC
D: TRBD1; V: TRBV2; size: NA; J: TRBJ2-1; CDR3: CASSDPGQGYNEQFF; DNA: TGTGCCAGCAGTGATCCAGGACAGGGGTACAATGAGCAGTTCTTC
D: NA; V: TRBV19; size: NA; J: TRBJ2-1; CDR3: CASRAVERYNEQFF; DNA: TGTGCCAGTAGGGCAGTCGAGCGGTACAATGAGCAGTTCTTC
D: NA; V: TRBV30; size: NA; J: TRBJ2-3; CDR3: CAWSVDSYTDTQYF; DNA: TGTGCCTGGAGTGTCGACAGTTACACAGATACGCAGTATTTT